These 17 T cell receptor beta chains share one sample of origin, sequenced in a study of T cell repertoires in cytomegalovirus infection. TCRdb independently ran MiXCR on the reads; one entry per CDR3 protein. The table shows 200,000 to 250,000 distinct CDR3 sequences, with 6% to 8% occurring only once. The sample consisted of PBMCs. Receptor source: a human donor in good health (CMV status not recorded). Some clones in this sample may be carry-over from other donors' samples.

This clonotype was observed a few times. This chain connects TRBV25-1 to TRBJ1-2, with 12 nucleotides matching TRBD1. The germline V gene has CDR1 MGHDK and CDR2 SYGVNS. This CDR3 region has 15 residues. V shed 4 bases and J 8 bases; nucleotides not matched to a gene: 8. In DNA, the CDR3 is TGTGCCAGCAGTGCTGGGACAGGGGGCGATTTCGGCTACACCTTC. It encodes CASSAGTGGDFGYTF.

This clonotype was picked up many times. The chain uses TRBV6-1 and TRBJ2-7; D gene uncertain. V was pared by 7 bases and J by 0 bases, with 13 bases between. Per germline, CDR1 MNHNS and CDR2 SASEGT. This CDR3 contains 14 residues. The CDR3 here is CASIPRRTSYEQYF. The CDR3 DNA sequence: TGTGCCAGCATCCCAAGACGGACCTCCTACGAGCAGTACTTC.

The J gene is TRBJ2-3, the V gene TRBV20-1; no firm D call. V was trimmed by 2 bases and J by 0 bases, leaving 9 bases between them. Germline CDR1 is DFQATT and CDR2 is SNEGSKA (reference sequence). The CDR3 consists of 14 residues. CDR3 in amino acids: CSARSKLSTDTQYF. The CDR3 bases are TGCAGTGCTAGATCGAAGCTGAGCACAGATACGCAGTATTTT.

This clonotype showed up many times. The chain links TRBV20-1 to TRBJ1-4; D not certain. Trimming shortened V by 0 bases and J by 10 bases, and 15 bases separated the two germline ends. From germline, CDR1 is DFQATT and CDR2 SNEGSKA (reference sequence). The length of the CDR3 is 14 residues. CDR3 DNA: TGCAGTGCTAGAGATAGTTTTGGAGACGGAAAACTGTTTTTT. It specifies CSARDSFGDGKLFF.

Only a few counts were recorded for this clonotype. The CDR3 loop reads CAWSELQVSPQHF. DNA of the CDR3: TGTGCCTGGAGTGAATTACAGGTGTCGCCCCAGCATTTT. The rearrangement uses TRBV30 and TRBJ1-5, with D tentatively TRBD1 (5 bases). Looked up from germline, CDR1 is GTSNPN and CDR2 is SVGIG (reference sequence). The CDR3 has 13 amino acids. Trimming pared 1 base from V and 9 bases from J, leaving 13 bases between.

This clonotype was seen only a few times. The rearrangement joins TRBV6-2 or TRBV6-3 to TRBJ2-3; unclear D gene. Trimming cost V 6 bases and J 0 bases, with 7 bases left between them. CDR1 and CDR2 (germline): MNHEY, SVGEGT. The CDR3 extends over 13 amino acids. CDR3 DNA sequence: TGTGCCAGCAGCGGGCAGAGCACAGATACGCAGTATTTT. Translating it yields CASSGQSTDTQYF.

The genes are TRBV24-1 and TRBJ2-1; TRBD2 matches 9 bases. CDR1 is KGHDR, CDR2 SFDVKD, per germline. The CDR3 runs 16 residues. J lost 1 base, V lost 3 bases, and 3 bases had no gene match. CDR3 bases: TGTGCCACCAGTGATATAGCGGGGGCGTCCTACAATGAGCAGTTCTTC. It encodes CATSDIAGASYNEQFF.

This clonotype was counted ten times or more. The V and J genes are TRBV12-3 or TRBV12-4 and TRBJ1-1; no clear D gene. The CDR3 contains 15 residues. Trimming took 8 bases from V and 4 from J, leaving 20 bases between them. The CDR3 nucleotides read TGTGCCAGCGGAAATTCGTTCCAGGAGGCCACTGAAGCTTTCTTT. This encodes CASGNSFQEATEAFF.

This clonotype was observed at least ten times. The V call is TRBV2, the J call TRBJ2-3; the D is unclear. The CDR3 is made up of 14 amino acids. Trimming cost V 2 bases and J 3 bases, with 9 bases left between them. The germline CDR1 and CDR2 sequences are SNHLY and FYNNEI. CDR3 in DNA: TGTGCCAGCAGTGAAAGGAGTTTGACAGATACGCAGTATTTT. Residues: CASSERSLTDTQYF.

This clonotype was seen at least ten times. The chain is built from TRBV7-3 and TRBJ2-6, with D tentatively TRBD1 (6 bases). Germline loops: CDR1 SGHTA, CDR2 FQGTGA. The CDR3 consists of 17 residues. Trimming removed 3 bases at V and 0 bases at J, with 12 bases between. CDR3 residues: CASSLGQGYSGANVLTF. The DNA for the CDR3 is TGTGCCAGCAGCTTGGGCCAGGGGTACTCTGGGGCCAACGTCCTGACTTTC.

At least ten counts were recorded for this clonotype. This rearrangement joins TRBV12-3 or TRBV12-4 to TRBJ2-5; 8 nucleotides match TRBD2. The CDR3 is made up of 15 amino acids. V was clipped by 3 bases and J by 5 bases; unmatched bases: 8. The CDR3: CASSFPVAGIETQYF. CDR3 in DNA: TGTGCCAGCAGTTTTCCGGTAGCGGGGATTGAGACCCAGTACTTC.

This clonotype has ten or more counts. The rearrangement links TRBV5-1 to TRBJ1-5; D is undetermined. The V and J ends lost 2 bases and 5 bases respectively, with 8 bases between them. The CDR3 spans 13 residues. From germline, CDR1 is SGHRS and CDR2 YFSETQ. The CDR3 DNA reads TGCGCCAGCAGCTTTTCCGGGGATCAGCCCCAGCATTTT. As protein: CASSFSGDQPQHF.

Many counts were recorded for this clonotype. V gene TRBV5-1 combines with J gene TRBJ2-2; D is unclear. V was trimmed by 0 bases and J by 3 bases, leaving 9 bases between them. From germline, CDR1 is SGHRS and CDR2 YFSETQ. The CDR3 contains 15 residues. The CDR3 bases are TGCGCCAGCAGCTTGGTCACCCGGGACACCGGGGAGCTGTTTTTT. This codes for CASSLVTRDTGELFF.

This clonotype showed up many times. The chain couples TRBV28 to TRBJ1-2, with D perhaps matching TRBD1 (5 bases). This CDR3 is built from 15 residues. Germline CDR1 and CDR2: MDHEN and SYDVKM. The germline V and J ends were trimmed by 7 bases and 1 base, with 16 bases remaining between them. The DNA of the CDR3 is TGTGCCAGCATCGACGGGGGGTACCTTAACTATGGCTACACCTTC. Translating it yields CASIDGGYLNYGYTF.

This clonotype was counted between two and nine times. In DNA form, the CDR3 reads TGCAGTGCTAGCCCAACAGAAAGCTCCTACAATGAGCAGTTCTTC. Translation gives CSASPTESSYNEQFF. V is TRBV20-1 and J is TRBJ2-1; D not certain. CDR3 size: 15 residues. Germline loops: CDR1 DFQATT, CDR2 SNEGSKA (reference sequence). V lost 3 bases and J lost 0, with 12 bases in between.

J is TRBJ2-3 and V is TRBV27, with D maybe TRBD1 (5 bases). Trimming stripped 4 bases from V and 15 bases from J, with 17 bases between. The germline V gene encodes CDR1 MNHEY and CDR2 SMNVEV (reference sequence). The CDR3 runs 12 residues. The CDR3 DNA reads TGTGCCAGCAGTTCATGGGCAGGGAAGAGCTATTTT. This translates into CASSSWAGKSYF.

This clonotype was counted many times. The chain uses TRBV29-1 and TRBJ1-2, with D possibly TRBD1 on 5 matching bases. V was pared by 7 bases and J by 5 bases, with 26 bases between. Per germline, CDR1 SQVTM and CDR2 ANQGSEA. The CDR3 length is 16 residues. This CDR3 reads CSALGSNTGRQYGYTF. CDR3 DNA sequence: TGCAGCGCCCTAGGGTCTAATACGGGACGGCAATATGGCTACACCTTC.